The 5 T cell receptor beta chains below were found in one sample sequenced in a study of early T cells in non-severe SARS-CoV-2 infection. TCRdb redid the calling of the 5' RACE reads with MiXCR, one entry per CDR3 protein. Of 60,000 or so distinct CDR3 sequences in the sample, about 10% are singletons; the top ten hold around 4.1%. The sample was whole blood. The source of these receptors is an adult who was a healthcare worker with PCR-confirmed SARS-CoV-2 infection or an uninfected control (not recorded which).

The chain recombines TRBV27 with TRBJ2-3, with no clear D. V lost 1 base to trimming and J lost 2 bases, with 7 bases between them. Germline V gives CDR1 MNHEY, CDR2 SMNVEV (reference sequence). The CDR3 runs 14 residues. The CDR3 DNA reads as TGTGCCAGCAGTTTATATGTGAACACAGATACGCAGTATTTT. This gives the protein CASSLYVNTDTQYF.

This clonotype was seen at least ten times. This chain links TRBV20-1 with TRBJ2-2; D unclear. Germline values: CDR1 DFQATT, CDR2 SNEGSKA (reference sequence). The CDR3 totals 13 residues. Deletions cut 7 bases from V and 0 bases from J, with 9 bases between. CDR3 nucleotides: TGCAGTGGACGAGAGGCGAACACCGGGGAGCTGTTTTTT. It codes for CSGREANTGELFF.

The chain uses TRBV29-1 and TRBJ2-4; a weak D match, TRBD2 (5 bases). V was clipped by 4 bases and J by 8 bases, with 12 bases between them. Germline V gene sequence: CDR1 SQVTM, CDR2 ANQGSEA. This CDR3 is built from 12 residues. CDR3 amino acids: CSVVDGIDIQYF. CDR3 coding DNA: TGCAGCGTTGTTGACGGGATTGACATTCAGTACTTC.

This clonotype showed up just a few times. This chain joins TRBV30 and TRBJ2-2, with D hard to call. CDR1 is GTSNPN, CDR2 SVGIG, per germline (reference sequence). V lost 2 bases, J lost 7 bases, and 5 bases lay in between. The CDR3 consists of 11 residues. The CDR3: CAWSFVGELFF. CDR3 DNA: TGTGCCTGGAGTTTTGTCGGGGAGCTGTTTTTT. Full variable domain (remainder filled in from reference TRBV30 and TRBJ2-2): SQTIHQWPATLVQPVGSPLSLECTVEGTSNPNLYWYRQAAGRGLQLLFYSVGIGQISSEVPQNLSASRPQDRQFILSSKKLLLSDSGFYLCAWSFVGELFFGEGSRLTVL.

This clonotype was detected once. The rearrangement joins TRBV3-1 to TRBJ2-1, with a possible D match to TRBD2 (5 bases). This CDR3 has 11 residues. Trimming removed 4 bases at V and 9 bases at J, with 7 bases between. Germline CDR1 LGHDT, CDR2 YNNKEL (reference sequence). The CDR3 is CASSLEGEQFF. As DNA, the CDR3 is TGTGCCAGCAGCCTAGAGGGTGAGCAGTTCTTC.